This record covers a single T cell receptor (beta chain). Its target is unknown. These data come from a study of cytomegalovirus exposure and HLA in healthy donors. Study findings and constraints: A previous analysis found most TCR beta V segments productive roughly 87% or roughly 30% of the time.

This CDR3 has 13 amino acids. Germline V lookup: CDR1 SGHNT, CDR2 YYREEE (reference sequence). The V end lost 4 bases, the J end lost 1 base, and 8 bases lay between the germline ends. Amplification used 60 Vbeta primers and 13 Jbeta primers. The assay was immunoSEQ multiplex PCR, and TCRdb's table has in-frame clones only and misses some. The sample has about 72,000 clones; around 82% are singletons. The clonotype comes from a man aged 18 to 29 in good health and CMV-seronegative. Sequences were obtained from PBMCs. This chain joins TRBV5-4 and TRBJ1-1; no clear D. CDR3 bases: TGTGCCAGCAGCCTCCCGGGGAACACTGAAGCTTTCTTT. It yields the protein CASSLPGNTEAFF.